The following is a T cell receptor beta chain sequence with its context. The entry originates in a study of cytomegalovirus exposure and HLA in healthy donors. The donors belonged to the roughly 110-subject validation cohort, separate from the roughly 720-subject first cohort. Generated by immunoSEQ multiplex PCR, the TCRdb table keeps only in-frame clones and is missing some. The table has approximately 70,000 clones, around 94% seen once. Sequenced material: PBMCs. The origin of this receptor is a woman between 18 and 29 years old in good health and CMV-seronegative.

CDR3 DNA: TGTGCCAGCAGTGAACCCCTTAACACTGAAGCTTTCTTT. It codes for CASSEPLNTEAFF. V and J are TRBV6-1 and TRBJ1-1; D call uncertain. CDR1 is MNHNS and CDR2 is SASEGT in the germline V gene. V lost 2 bases and J lost 2, with 6 bases in between. The CDR3 has 13 residues.